The 20 T cell receptor beta chains presented below share a single source sample, sequenced in a study of T cell changes during pregnancy in multiple sclerosis. Produced via immunoSEQ multiplex PCR; TCRdb's table is partial and in-frame only. The profile shows about 65,000 clones, around 94% of them singletons. The input for sequencing was CD8+ T cells from peripheral blood mononuclear cells, taken in the third trimester of pregnancy. The receptors here all came from a female donor in good health, enrolled as a control in a pregnancy study.

This sequence joins TRBV9 and TRBJ1-1, with a weak D call TRBD1 (5 bases). The V gene's germline CDR1 is SGDLS and CDR2 YYNGEE. V was pared by 0 bases and J by 3 bases, with 9 bases between. CDR3 length: 14 residues. The CDR3 spells CASSVVVRDTEAFF. The CDR3 DNA reads TGTGCCAGCAGCGTAGTCGTCAGGGACACTGAAGCTTTCTTT.

The V gene is TRBV9, the J gene TRBJ2-7; 8 nucleotides agree with TRBD1. The CDR3 length is 15 residues. V gave up 0 bases and J gave up 2 bases; unmatched junction bases: 4. The germline V gene has CDR1 SGDLS and CDR2 YYNGEE. CDR3 nucleotide sequence: TGTGCCAGCAGCGTAGGATACAGGGGGACCTACGAGCAGTACTTC. It specifies CASSVGYRGTYEQYF.

V and J are TRBV2 and TRBJ1-2, with D unresolved. Between the trimmed V and J ends, which lost 9 bases and 3 bases, there was a span of 14 bases. This CDR3 region has 13 residues. Germline lookup yields CDR1 SNHLY and CDR2 FYNNEI. CDR3 sequence (DNA): TGTGCCAGTAACAGCGGCAACTACTATGGCTACACCTTC. Amino acids: CASNSGNYYGYTF.

This clone is a singleton in its sample. The chain has TRBV15 and TRBJ1-1; D gene unclear. Germline V gene sequence: CDR1 LNHNV, CDR2 YYDKDF (reference sequence). The germline V and J ends were trimmed by 4 bases and 1 base, with 10 bases remaining between them. This CDR3 is 14 amino acids long. CDR3 in DNA: TGTGCCACCAGCATAAGTCAGGAGAACACTGAAGCTTTCTTT. It yields the protein CATSISQENTEAFF. The full variable domain, in which reference TRBV15 and TRBJ1-1 provide the parts outside the CDR3, is DAMVIQNPRYQVTQFGKPVTLSCSQTLNHNVMYWYQQKSSQAPKLLFHYYDKDFNNEADTPDNFQSRRPNTSFCFLDIRSPGLGDTAMYLCATSISQENTEAFFGQGTRLTVV.

The chain links TRBV19 to TRBJ2-7; 8 bases are a match to TRBD1. The trim removed 5 bases at V and 2 bases at J, leaving 5 bases unmatched. Germline assignment: CDR1 LNHDA and CDR2 SQIVND (reference sequence). This CDR3 is 14 amino acids long. Here the CDR3 DNA reads TGTGCCAGTAGTGCCGGACAGGGCCCCTACGAGCAGTACTTC. Its protein is CASSAGQGPYEQYF.

The chain employs TRBV13 and TRBJ1-2; 9 nucleotides line up with TRBD1. The V gene's germline CDR1 is PRHDT and CDR2 FYEKMQ (reference sequence). This CDR3 is 12 amino acids long. The ends lost 5 bases at V and 8 bases at J; junction bases unmatched: 3. The CDR3 nucleotides read TGTGCCAGCAGCCTACAGGGGGCAGGCTACACCTTC. This sequence encodes CASSLQGAGYTF.

The chain links TRBV5-1 to TRBJ1-1, with 7 bases fitting TRBD1. V was pared by 4 bases and J by 0 bases, with 9 bases of the junction left unmatched. The CDR3 runs 16 residues. Germline CDR1 is SGHRS and CDR2 is YFSETQ. The CDR3 coding sequence is TGCGCCAGCAGCCCGGGGACAGCTACCATGAACACTGAAGCTTTCTTT. Translation: CASSPGTATMNTEAFF.

The count of this clone is one. The V gene is TRBV5-5, the J gene TRBJ1-2; D is perhaps TRBD1 (5 bases). Germline V gives CDR1 SGHKS, CDR2 YYEKEE (reference sequence). Trimming cost V 0 bases and J 8 bases, with 17 bases left between them. The CDR3 length is 15 residues. Written as DNA, the CDR3 is TGTGCCAGCAGCTTGGCCGTCGGGGGAGCGAAGGGCTACACCTTC. Protein product: CASSLAVGGAKGYTF.

This chain joins TRBV19 and TRBJ1-1, with 7 bases aligning to TRBD1. J lost 2 bases, V lost 9 bases, and 6 bases had no gene match. The germline V gene has CDR1 LNHDA and CDR2 SQIVND (reference sequence). The CDR3 totals 13 residues. CDR3 nucleotide sequence: TGTGCCAGCAAGGGACAGCTAAACACTGAAGCTTTCTTT. Translating it yields CASKGQLNTEAFF.

In this sample, this clone turned up once. The V and J genes are TRBV27 and TRBJ1-2, with 9 bases matching TRBD1. The CDR3 extends over 13 amino acids. Trimming removed 6 bases from V and 3 bases from J; junction bases left unmatched: 2. From germline, CDR1 is MNHEY and CDR2 SMNVEV (reference sequence). The CDR3 spells CASRQGAYYGYTF. The CDR3 region has the DNA TGTGCCAGCAGACAGGGGGCGTACTATGGCTACACCTTC.

The chain carries TRBV30 and TRBJ1-3; unclear D gene. The ends were cut back, 0 bases at V and 0 bases at J, with 9 bases in the middle. The CDR3 runs to 15 residues. CDR1 is GTSNPN, CDR2 SVGIG, per germline (reference sequence). The CDR3 sequence is CAWSVQSSSGNTIYF. In DNA form, the CDR3 reads TGTGCCTGGAGTGTACAGTCGAGCTCTGGAAACACCATATATTTT.

Written as DNA, the CDR3 is TGTGCCAGCAGCTCGGAGGTGACCTCTGGAAACACCATATATTTT. Translated, it gives CASSSEVTSGNTIYF. The rearrangement links TRBV6-5 to TRBJ1-3; D unclear. CDR1 and CDR2 from the germline V gene are MNHEY and SVGAGI. Deletions cut 6 bases from V and 0 bases from J, with 12 bases between. There are 15 residues in the CDR3.

Comments on this clone: This same CDR3 is encoded by further DNA sequences in the sample. The chain is built from TRBV27 and TRBJ1-1, with D tentatively TRBD1 (5 bases). Trimming removed 9 bases from V and 1 base from J, with 12 bases in between. Looked up from germline, CDR1 is MNHEY and CDR2 is SMNVEV (reference sequence). The CDR3 totals 13 residues. This CDR3 reads CASSDQGNTEAFF. The CDR3 nucleotides are TGTGCCAGTAGTGATCAGGGGAACACTGAAGCTTTCTTT.

A single count supports this clone. J is TRBJ1-3 and V is TRBV15; D possibly corresponds to TRBD1 (5 bases). Germline V gene data show CDR1 as LNHNV and CDR2 as YYDKDF (reference sequence). With 0 bases removed from V and 15 bases from J, the gap between germline ends came to 18 bases. This CDR3 spans 14 amino acids. CDR3 nucleotides: TGTGCCACCAGCAGAGATAAGATGGGGCAGGGTAGATATTTT. It yields the protein CATSRDKMGQGRYF.

This sequence joins TRBV9 and TRBJ2-2; TRBD1 matches 7 bases. After removal of 3 bases from V and 3 bases from J, the junction contained 11 bases not matched to a gene. From germline, CDR1 is SGDLS and CDR2 YYNGEE. The CDR3 extends over 17 amino acids. The CDR3: CASSGNDREGYTGELFF. For the CDR3, the DNA is TGTGCCAGCAGCGGCAACGACAGGGAAGGGTACACCGGGGAGCTGTTTTTT.

The V and J genes are TRBV6-5 and TRBJ1-1; D unresolved. This CDR3 spans 14 amino acids. Germline V gives CDR1 MNHEY, CDR2 SVGAGI. Trimming pared 7 bases from V and 0 bases from J, leaving 12 bases between. The CDR3 sequence is CASTLTAVNTEAFF. Here the CDR3 DNA reads TGTGCCAGCACTTTAACAGCCGTGAACACTGAAGCTTTCTTT.

The chain carries TRBV4-3 and TRBJ2-7, with 7 bases identical to TRBD2. This CDR3 spans 16 amino acids. Germline V gene lookup returns CDR1 LGHNA and CDR2 YSLEER. The junction had 11 bases not matched to a gene; V was cut back by 0 bases and J by 6 bases. CDR3 amino acids: CASSQDRAGDPREQYF. As DNA, the CDR3 is TGCGCCAGCAGCCAAGATAGGGCGGGGGACCCTCGCGAGCAGTACTTC.

The gene calls are TRBV4-3 and TRBJ2-1, with 7 bases aligning to TRBD2. J was trimmed by 2 bases and V by 5 bases; bases with no gene match: 9. The CDR3 extends over 16 amino acids. The V gene's germline CDR1 is LGHNA and CDR2 YSLEER. CDR3 coding DNA: TGCGCCAGCAGCTCGACCGGGACTACCACCTACAATGAGCAGTTCTTC. Its translation: CASSSTGTTTYNEQFF.

The chain carries TRBV7-9 and TRBJ2-1; 10 nucleotides agree with TRBD1. J gave up 2 bases and V 4 bases, and 5 bases lay outside the gene matches. CDR3 size: 16 residues. The germline V gene has CDR1 SEHNR and CDR2 FQNEAQ (reference sequence). The CDR3 loop is CASSSTGGDPYNEQFF. The DNA for the CDR3 is TGTGCCAGCAGCTCGACAGGGGGCGATCCCTACAATGAGCAGTTCTTC.

The gene calls are TRBV6-5 and TRBJ1-5, with 7 bases identical to TRBD1. Trimming removed 4 bases from V and 1 base from J; junction bases left unmatched: 4. The CDR3 extends over 15 amino acids. Germline loops: CDR1 MNHEY, CDR2 SVGAGI. The chain's CDR3 is CASSSGTVSNQPQHF. Written as DNA, the CDR3 is TGTGCCAGCAGTTCCGGGACAGTGAGCAATCAGCCCCAGCATTTT.